Each of the 21 T cell receptor beta chains below was sequenced from the same sample in a study of CXCR3-negative and CXCR3-positive naive CD8 T cells. Study results and limitations: CXCR3-negative naive cells had less hydrophobic TRB CDR3s than did CXCR3-positive naive cells.

cDNA libraries for TRB were generated by 5' RACE incorporating UMI labels. TCRdb processed the 5' RACE reads again and assigns one entry to each CDR3 protein, with no DNA. The sample has approximately 96,000 distinct CDR3 sequences; the top ten hold roughly 1.1%. Their cognate antigens are unknown. The sequenced sample was naive CXCR3+ CD8+ T cells from blood. Regarding subset: CD45RO-CCR7+CD27+CD95- naive CD8+ T cells expressing CXCR3 (TNR3+). Receptors originate from a human donor in good health. Some clones in this sample may be carry-over from other donors' samples.

The chain uses TRBV29-1 and TRBJ2-7. Germline values: CDR1 SQVTM, CDR2 ANQGSEA. This CDR3 has 13 residues. CDR3 residues: CSVADKVLYEQYF.

The chain has TRBV27 and TRBJ2-7; TCRdb's D call of TRBD1 is untestable without DNA. Looked up from germline, CDR1 is MNHEY and CDR2 is SMNVEV (reference sequence). This CDR3 has 15 amino acids. CDR3 residues: CASSYNREISYEQYF.

V usage is TRBV6-2 or TRBV6-3 and J usage is TRBJ1-5; checking the TCRdb D call of TRBD1 is not possible without DNA. The CDR3 extends over 15 amino acids. Germline V gene data show CDR1 as MNHEY and CDR2 as SVGEGT. The CDR3 is CASRGRTGPNQPQHF.

The V gene is TRBV27, the J gene TRBJ2-1; TCRdb designates TRBD2, a call that cannot be tested without DNA. The length of the CDR3 is 14 residues. Germline CDR1 reads MNHEY; CDR2 reads SMNVEV (reference sequence). CDR3 in amino acids: CASSLSAGINEQFF.

V gene TRBV12-5 combines with J gene TRBJ2-7. Per the germline V gene, CDR1 is LGHNT and CDR2 is FRNRAP. This CDR3 is built from 13 residues. The CDR3 reads CASGQGLNYEQYF. Together with reference TRBV12-5 and TRBJ2-7, the CDR3 gives the full variable domain: DARVTQTPRHKVTEMGQEVTMRCQPILGHNTVFWYRQTMMQGLELLAYFRNRAPLDDSGMPKDRFSAEMPDATLATLKIQPSEPRDSAVYFCASGQGLNYEQYFGPGTRLTVT.

The chain has TRBV14 and TRBJ2-3; TCRdb picks TRBD2, but there is no DNA to check that call. In germline, CDR1 is SGHDN, CDR2 FVKESK. The CDR3 has 15 amino acids. The CDR3 region is CASSQVAGSLDTQYF.

The V call is TRBV5-1, the J call TRBJ2-2; TCRdb picks TRBD2, but there is no DNA to check that call. Germline V gives CDR1 SGHRS, CDR2 YFSETQ. The CDR3 spans 14 residues. This CDR3 is CASQTSGNTGELFF.

The chain combines TRBV4-3 with TRBJ1-4; TCRdb names TRBD1, which stays unverified in the absence of DNA. The germline V gene has CDR1 LGHNA and CDR2 YSLEER. The CDR3 is 15 residues long. The CDR3 sequence is CASSQARGANEKLFF.

The genes are TRBV5-1 and TRBJ2-1. Germline lookup yields CDR1 SGHRS and CDR2 YFSETQ. This CDR3 has 11 amino acids. This CDR3 reads CASTLTNEQFF.

The J gene is TRBJ2-5, the V gene TRBV11-1. Germline V gene sequence: CDR1 SGHAT, CDR2 FQDESV (reference sequence). The CDR3 consists of 11 residues. The CDR3 region is CASSSAETQYF.

The gene calls are TRBV7-8 and TRBJ2-1; the D call of TRBD1 rests on TCRdb alone, since no DNA is present to check it. This CDR3 has 16 residues. The V gene's germline CDR1 is SGHVS and CDR2 FQNEAQ. The CDR3 is CASNVMGGSSYNEQFF.

The chain joins TRBV19 to TRBJ1-1. This CDR3 spans 13 amino acids. Per the germline V gene, CDR1 is LNHDA and CDR2 is SQIVND (reference sequence). This chain's CDR3 is CASSSDVNTEAFF.

The rearrangement uses TRBV28 and TRBJ2-7. The CDR3 has 14 residues. Germline CDR1 and CDR2: MDHEN and SYDVKM. The CDR3 region is CASSFTGPSYEQYF.

The V gene is TRBV7-8, the J gene TRBJ2-7; TCRdb proposes TRBD1, but this gene call is untestable without DNA. This CDR3 spans 15 amino acids. In germline, CDR1 is SGHVS, CDR2 FQNEAQ. The CDR3 is CASSLRTGGGREQYF.

The chain has TRBV4-1 and TRBJ2-1; the D call from TCRdb, TRBD1, cannot be confirmed without DNA. The CDR3 length is 13 residues. Per germline, CDR1 MGHRA and CDR2 YSYEKL. This chain's CDR3 is CASSQGQGNEQFF.

The chain couples TRBV7-9 to TRBJ2-7. The CDR3 is 13 amino acids. Per germline, CDR1 SEHNR and CDR2 FQNEAQ (reference sequence). This CDR3 reads CASSGGSSYEQYF.

CDR3 loop: CASDPGDSTDTQYF. The chain links TRBV27 to TRBJ2-3; without DNA, the TCRdb call of TRBD1 cannot be checked. The CDR3 totals 14 residues. CDR1 MNHEY and CDR2 SMNVEV come from the germline V gene (reference sequence).

The chain uses TRBV7-8 and TRBJ2-5; the TCRdb D gene call, TRBD2, has no DNA to confirm it. Per germline, CDR1 SGHVS and CDR2 FQNEAQ. CDR3 length: 18 amino acids. The CDR3 loop reads CASSLDARLAGASETQYF.

The chain couples TRBV4-3 to TRBJ2-7; TCRdb selects TRBD1, and the lack of DNA leaves this call unchecked. This CDR3 spans 15 amino acids. Per the germline V gene, CDR1 is LGHNA and CDR2 is YSLEER. This CDR3 is CASSQDPSQGYEQYF.

The chain uses TRBV5-4 and TRBJ2-5; TCRdb outputs TRBD1, but without DNA this stays unchecked. Germline V gene sequence: CDR1 SGHNT, CDR2 YYREEE (reference sequence). The CDR3 is made up of 14 amino acids. The CDR3 is CASSPPGVGETQYF.

This sequence joins TRBV12-3 or TRBV12-4 and TRBJ1-2; the TCRdb call, TRBD1, lacks DNA for checking. The CDR3 has 15 residues. This CDR3 reads CASSPWLLDYYGYTF.